This T cell receptor (beta chain) was sequenced for a study of T cells in women clearing cervical HPV infection. About the research overall: Controls gave blood once infection was undetectable; cases at lesion identification. Cases' blood sampling followed lesion detection by median approximately 140 days (90 to 200). Study-wide results and caveats: Timing of associations relative to infection is unclear; T-cell subsets were not isolated.

The data were produced by immunoSEQ multiplex PCR, yet TCRdb's version contains in-frame clones alone and is incomplete. This repertoire comprises 14,000 or so clones; its ten largest clones make up less than 25%. This CDR3 spans 15 amino acids. Trimming stripped 5 bases from V and 6 bases from J, with 17 bases between. Germline V lookup: CDR1 SGHTA, CDR2 FQGTGA. MY09/MY11 PCR detected cervical HPV DNA; dot-blot assigned genotypes. As for this clone: Its antigen is undetermined. Sequencing ends 3 residues short of the CDR3 end; the germline J gene provides the rest.

The origin of this receptor is a woman aged 18-70 years with a cervical HPV16 infection that either progressed to CIN3+ or cleared (not recorded which). Sequencing was carried out using blood buffy coat. J is TRBJ2-1 and V is TRBV7-3; TRBD1 is a possible D gene (5 bases). The CDR3 bases that were read are TGTGCCAGCAGCCCGTCGCAGGGTGCCTTCAATGAG. Its protein is CASSPSQGAFNE. The whole CDR3 sequence is CASSPSQGAFNEQFF.